This T cell receptor beta chain was sequenced during a study of spatial heterogeneity in lung cancer (dated by TCRdb to between 2019 and 2020). Describing the broader study: More beta-chain than alpha-chain transcripts were consistently detected, likely reflecting higher beta-chain transcript abundance. In the raw uncorrected reads, each unique combination of TCR and UMI appeared on average more than ten times. TCR alpha and beta repertoires were quantitatively compared across multiple tumor regions, matched nontumor lung and blood in non-small cell lung cancer. The study linked features of the TCR repertoire to counts of nonsynonymous mutations, which were determined by whole-exome sequencing of tumor tissue. At surgery, both alpha and beta chains were TCR-sequenced in 220 tumor regions, fewer than 85 matched nontumor lung samples and 50 to 60 PBMC samples.

The CDR3 runs 11 amino acids, cysteine and phenylalanine included. This entry keeps only the CDR3 DNA: 33 bases, framed from base 1. The germline V gene encodes CDR1 SGHTA and CDR2 FQGNSA. A distance of 8 bases separates the germline ends of V and J, which lose 5 bases and 7 bases respectively. Libraries were built with 5' RACE. The sequencing machine was a NextSeq 500. In the TCR library protocol, a unique molecular identifier was attached to each TCR cDNA molecule so that PCR and sequencing errors could be corrected. Concerning the study's data processing: Decombinator tools were used for TCR identification, UMI-based error correction and CDR3 extraction. TCRs above a frequency of 2 per 1,000, corresponding to the top 1% of the tumor frequency distribution, were defined as expanded. Renyi diversity was calculated using the R vegan package after each repertoire was subsampled 100 times to 5,000 TCRs. CDR3 similarity networks were built from amino acid triplet string-kernel similarity, connecting CDR3s with pairwise similarity above 0.82. Starting from the raw public reads, TCRdb applied fastp trimming at Q25, assembled clones with MiXCR and retained in-frame beta chains. All rows with the same CDR3 protein become a single entry with the most common DNA and genes. The V and J calls reflect TCRdb's pipeline rather than the authors' work. Recorded for this sample are about 21,000 distinct CDR3 sequences; approximately 4.4% of them occurred a single time. The ten largest clonotypes hold about 7.7% of the sample.

This clonotype was counted ten times or more. This receptor's antigen is unknown. No base qualities exist here, and no much larger clone lies one base off it. The study at large found these results: Ubiquitous expanded tumor TCRs were found in blood more often at tumor resection than at routine follow-up. Additional single-cell paired TCR alpha and beta sequencing was considered necessary to confirm, at a functional level, the hypothesis that regional TCRs recognize regional mutations.

The sample's time point label, in plain terms: sample taken at primary tumor resection. TCR sequencing used whole RNA extracted from tumor and nontumor lung tissue, or from cryopreserved PBMC samples, without cell sorting. Samples were obtained from approximately 77 patients with early-stage, untreated non-small cell lung cancer from the lung TRACERx cohort. A patient was chosen for TCR sequencing only when enough RNA was available from at least two tumor regions. The chain links TRBV7-2 with TRBJ1-2, with no reliable assignment of the D segment. This TCR was recovered from a male donor with early-stage non-small cell lung cancer. The input for sequencing was PBMCs, taken at surgery. In nucleotide form, the sequence is TGTGCCAGCAGCAAAAATACTGGCTACACCTTC. Its product reads: CASSKNTGYTF.